The 10 T cell receptor beta chains below all came from one sample that was sequenced in a study of resident and recirculating memory T cells in vitiligo. Libraries were prepared by immunoSEQ multiplex PCR; TCRdb keeps only in-frame clonotypes and omits some of them. This sample carries 72,000 or so clones, approximately 90% of them seen once, and the ten largest clones take approximately 4.8%. Sequenced: blood. Receptors originate from a male donor with vitiligo.

The sample holds one count of this clone. CDR3 sequence: CASSLAVSYEQYF. DNA of the CDR3: TGCGCCAGCAGCCTAGCGGTTTCCTACGAGCAGTACTTC. This chain connects TRBV4-1 to TRBJ2-7; a weak D match, TRBD2 (6 bases). V was pared by 4 bases and J by 1 base, with 8 bases between. CDR1 and CDR2 (germline): MGHRA, YSYEKL. The CDR3 sequence is 13 residues long.

The chain joins TRBV5-1 to TRBJ2-3; possible D gene TRBD2, 5 bases. The CDR3 covers 14 residues. V was trimmed by 4 bases and J by 2 bases, leaving 11 bases between them. The germline gives CDR1 SGHRS, CDR2 YFSETQ. CDR3 in amino acids: CASSDAGYTDTQYF. The CDR3 nucleotides read TGCGCCAGCAGCGACGCGGGCTACACAGATACGCAGTATTTT.

The chain links TRBV5-1 to TRBJ1-2, with D maybe TRBD1 (6 bases). CDR1 is SGHRS and CDR2 is YFSETQ in the germline V gene. Trimming left V 4 bases short and J 4 bases short, with 14 bases between. This CDR3 is 14 amino acids long. The CDR3 coding sequence is TGCGCCAGCAGCCCCGGGACATCGGGCTATGGCTACACCTTC. This gives the protein CASSPGTSGYGYTF. Drawing the rest from reference TRBV5-1 and TRBJ1-2, the complete variable domain is KAGVTQTPRYLIKTRGQQVTLSCSPISGHRSVSWYQQTPGQGLQFLFEYFSETQRNKGNFPGRFSGRQFSNSRSEMNVSTLELGDSALYLCASSPGTSGYGYTFGSGTRLTVV.

This clone was found a few times. The chain has TRBV27 and TRBJ2-7; D call uncertain. The V end was cut by 5 bases, the J end by 6 bases, with 11 bases between. Germline-derived CDR1 and CDR2 are MNHEY and SMNVEV (reference sequence). The CDR3 sequence is 12 residues long. The CDR3 is CASSELDGEQYF. The CDR3 DNA is TGTGCCAGCAGTGAGCTAGACGGCGAGCAGTACTTC.

The chain combines TRBV14 with TRBJ2-7; 8 bases match TRBD2. V was pared by 0 bases and J by 4 bases, with 20 bases of the junction left unmatched. This CDR3 is built from 20 residues. Germline-derived CDR1 and CDR2 are SGHDN and FVKESK. For the CDR3, the DNA is TGTGCCAGCAGCCAAGATCGGAGATTGAGAGTAGCGGGATTATCTTACGAGCAGTACTTC. Translating gives CASSQDRRLRVAGLSYEQYF.

The chain links TRBV6-5 to TRBJ2-7, with TRBD1 as a possible D gene (5 bases). The CDR3 contains 14 residues. Germline CDR1 reads MNHEY; CDR2 reads SVGAGI. Trimming pared 1 base from V and 2 bases from J, leaving 9 bases between. The CDR3 bases are TGTGCCAGCAGTTACTTGCAGGGCGCCTACGAGCAGTACTTC. It translates to CASSYLQGAYEQYF.

The chain recombines TRBV9 with TRBJ2-6; a weak D match, TRBD2 (5 bases). The CDR3 covers 17 residues. The V gene's germline CDR1 is SGDLS and CDR2 YYNGEE. The ends were cut back, 2 bases at V and 0 bases at J, with 12 bases in the middle. Here the CDR3 reads CASSVGSGSSGANVLTF. CDR3 in DNA: TGTGCCAGCAGCGTTGGATCGGGGAGCTCTGGGGCCAACGTCCTGACTTTC. Variable domain in full (rest from reference TRBV9 and TRBJ2-6): DSGVTQTPKHLITATGQRVTLRCSPRSGDLSVYWYQQSLDQGLQFLIQYYNGEERAKGNILERFSAQQFPDLHSELNLSSLELGDSALYFCASSVGSGSSGANVLTFGAGSRLTVL.

This clone was seen just once. The chain recombines TRBV11-1 with TRBJ2-3; 7 bases align to TRBD1. Germline values: CDR1 SGHAT, CDR2 FQDESV (reference sequence). V lost 6 bases to trimming and J lost 6 bases; unmatched junction nucleotides: 6. The CDR3 covers 13 residues. The CDR3 region is CASRTGQDDTQYF. In DNA, the CDR3 is TGTGCCAGCAGAACCGGACAGGACGATACGCAGTATTTT.

This clone was seen more than once but under ten times. V is TRBV4-2 and J is TRBJ2-5; no clear D gene. Germline V gene lookup returns CDR1 LGHNA and CDR2 YNFKEQ. This CDR3 spans 14 amino acids. Trimming cost V 0 bases and J 5 bases, with 10 bases left between them. CDR3: CASSQDLVLETQYF. In DNA form, the CDR3 reads TGTGCCAGCAGCCAAGACTTAGTTTTGGAGACCCAGTACTTC.

This chain connects TRBV4-2 to TRBJ1-2; no reliable D call. The germline V gene has CDR1 LGHNA and CDR2 YNFKEQ. The CDR3 sequence is 16 residues long. V dropped 4 bases and J dropped 4 bases, with 19 bases sitting between them. The CDR3 DNA reads TGTGCCAGCAGCCGCATAAGAGACGGGAAATCCTATGGCTACACCTTC. Encoded protein: CASSRIRDGKSYGYTF.